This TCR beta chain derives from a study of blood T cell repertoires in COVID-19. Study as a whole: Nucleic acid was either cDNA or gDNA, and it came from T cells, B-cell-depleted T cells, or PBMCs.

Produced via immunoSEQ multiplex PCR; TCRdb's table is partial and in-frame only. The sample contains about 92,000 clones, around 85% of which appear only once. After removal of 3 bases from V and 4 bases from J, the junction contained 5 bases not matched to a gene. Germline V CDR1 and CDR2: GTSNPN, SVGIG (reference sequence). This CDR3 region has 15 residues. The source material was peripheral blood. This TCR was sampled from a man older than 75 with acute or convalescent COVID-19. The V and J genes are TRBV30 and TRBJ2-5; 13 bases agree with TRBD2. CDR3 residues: CAWRRTSGSGETQYF. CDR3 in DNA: TGTGCCTGGAGGCGGACTAGCGGGAGTGGAGAGACCCAGTACTTC.